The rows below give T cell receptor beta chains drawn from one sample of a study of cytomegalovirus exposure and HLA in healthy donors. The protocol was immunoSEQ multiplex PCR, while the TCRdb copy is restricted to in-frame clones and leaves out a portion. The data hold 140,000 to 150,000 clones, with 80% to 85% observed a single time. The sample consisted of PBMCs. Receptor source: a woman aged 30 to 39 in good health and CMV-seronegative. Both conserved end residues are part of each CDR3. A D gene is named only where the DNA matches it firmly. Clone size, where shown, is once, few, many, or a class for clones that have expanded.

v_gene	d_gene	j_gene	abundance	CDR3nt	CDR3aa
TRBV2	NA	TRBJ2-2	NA	TGTGCCAGCAGTGACCGGACATACGACACCGGGGAGCTGTTTTTT	CASSDRTYDTGELFF
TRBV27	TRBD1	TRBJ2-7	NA	TGTGCCAGCAGTTCCTCTGGGACAGGGGGTACCTACGAGCAGTACTTC	CASSSSGTGGTYEQYF
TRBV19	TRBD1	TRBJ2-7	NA	TGTGCCAGTAGTACCAGGGACAGGGGCAACGAGCAGTACTTC	CASSTRDRGNEQYF
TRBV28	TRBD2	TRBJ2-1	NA	TGTGCCAGCAGTAGACTAGCGGGATATTACAATGAGCAGTTCTTC	CASSRLAGYYNEQFF
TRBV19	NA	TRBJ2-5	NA	TGTGCCAGTAGTATCCGACTAGTCCGGGAGACCCAGTACTTC	CASSIRLVRETQYF
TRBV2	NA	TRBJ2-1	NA	TGTGCCAGCACCGGACTCCGGAATGAGCAGTTCTTC	CASTGLRNEQFF
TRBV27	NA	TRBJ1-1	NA	TGTGCCAGCAAACCGGGACACGGGGTGAACACTGAAGCTTTCTTT	CASKPGHGVNTEAFF
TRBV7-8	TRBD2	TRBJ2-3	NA	TGTGCCAGCAGCGCCCCAAGAGCGGGAGAAACAGATACGCAGTATTTT	CASSAPRAGETDTQYF
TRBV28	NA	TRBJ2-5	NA	TGTGCCAGCAGTCCCGAACAGGGCCCCGGAGAGACCCAGTACTTC	CASSPEQGPGETQYF
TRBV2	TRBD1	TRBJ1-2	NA	TGTGCCAGCAGTAGGGACAGGGGGGGGGAAGTTGGCGGCTACACCTTC	CASSRDRGGEVGGYTF
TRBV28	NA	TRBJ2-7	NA	TGTGCCAGCAGTTTATCCCAGTTGACCTACGAGCAGTACTTC	CASSLSQLTYEQYF
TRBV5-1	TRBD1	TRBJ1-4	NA	TGCGCCAGCAGCTCAAGGGGGCTAACTGAAAAACTGTTTTTT	CASSSRGLTEKLFF
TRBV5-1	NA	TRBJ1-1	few	TGCGCCAGCAGCTCTTTGGTCGGGAACACTGAAGCTTTCTTT	CASSSLVGNTEAFF
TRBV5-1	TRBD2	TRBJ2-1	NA	TGCGCCAGCAGCTTGGACGGCGGGGGGGCCGGGCAGGAGCAGTTCTTC	CASSLDGGGAGQEQFF
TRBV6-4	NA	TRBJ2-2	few	TGTGCCAGCAGACTAGAGCGAGACACCGGGGAGCTGTTTTTT	CASRLERDTGELFF
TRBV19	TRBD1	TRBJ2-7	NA	TGTGCCAGTAGTATAGGGGGACAGATCTACGAGCAGTACTTC	CASSIGGQIYEQYF
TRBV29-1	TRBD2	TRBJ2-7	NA	TGCAGCGTTGCGAGTCCTTCGGCTAGCGGGATTTACGAGCAGTACTTC	CSVASPSASGIYEQYF
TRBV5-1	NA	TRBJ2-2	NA	TGCGCCAGCAGCTTGGAACCTACAGGGAGGGGGGCCGGGGAGCTGTTTTTT	CASSLEPTGRGAGELFF
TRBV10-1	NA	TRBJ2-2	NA	TGCGCCAGCAGTGAGGATGGGACTCCTTATGCGGAGCTGTTTTTT	CASSEDGTPYAELFF
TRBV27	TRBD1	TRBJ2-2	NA	TGTGCCAGCAGTTTTATATTGGGACAGGGGGCCGGGGAGCTGTTTTTT	CASSFILGQGAGELFF
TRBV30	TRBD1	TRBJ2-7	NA	TGTGCCTGGAGCGGGGACAGGGTTTTTGAGCAGTACTTC	CAWSGDRVFEQYF
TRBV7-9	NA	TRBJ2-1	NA	TGTTCCAGCAGCTTACTTCGCGGGTGGAGCTCCTACAATGAGCAGTTCTTC	CSSSLLRGWSSYNEQFF
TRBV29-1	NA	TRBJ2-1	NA	TGCAGCGTCACCATAGGACAGCTTACTTTAGGGGAGCAGTTCTTC	CSVTIGQLTLGEQFF
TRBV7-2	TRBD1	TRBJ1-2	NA	TGTGCCAGCAGCTTAGGGAAGGGGGCTGTTGGCTACACCTTC	CASSLGKGAVGYTF
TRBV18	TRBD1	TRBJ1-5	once	TGTGCCAGCTCACCCCCCCTTGGGGACAGGTCCAATCAGCCCCAGCATTTT	CASSPPLGDRSNQPQHF
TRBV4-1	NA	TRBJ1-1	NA	TGCGCCAGCAGCCAAGATACTCGGGGAGGGAATGCTTTCTTT	CASSQDTRGGNAFF
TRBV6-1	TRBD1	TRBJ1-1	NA	TGTGCCAGCACCTTGGACAGGGCGAACACTGAAGCTTTCTTT	CASTLDRANTEAFF
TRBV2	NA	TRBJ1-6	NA	TGTGCCAGCAGTGTTTTGGGCGGGTTATCACCCCTCCACTTT	CASSVLGGLSPLHF
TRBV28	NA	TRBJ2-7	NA	TGTGCCAGCAACTCTGCTCCAGGGGGCGGCGGGGGGGGCGAGCAGTACTTC	CASNSAPGGGGGGEQYF
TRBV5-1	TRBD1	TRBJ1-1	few	TGCGCCAGCAGCTGGGGGACAGGATCACTCTTTGAAGCTTTCTTT	CASSWGTGSLFEAFF
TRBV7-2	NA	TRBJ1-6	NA	TGTGCCAGCAGCATCGGGAGGTTAAGACACCCTGGCTCACCCCTCCACTTT	CASSIGRLRHPGSPLHF
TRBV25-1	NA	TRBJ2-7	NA	TGTGCCAGCAGTGTGGAGGCTACCCTGGGGGCCGACCGCGAGCAGTACTTC	CASSVEATLGADREQYF
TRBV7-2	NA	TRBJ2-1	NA	TGTGCCAGCAGCTTAGGAGGTGATGAGCAGTTCTTC	CASSLGGDEQFF
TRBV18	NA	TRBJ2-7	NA	TGTGCCAGCTCAGCGTCCAGGACAGCTATGGGCGAGCAGTACTTC	CASSASRTAMGEQYF
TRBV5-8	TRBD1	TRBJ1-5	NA	TGTGCCAGCAGCCGGACAGGGGTTGGCAATCAGCCCCAGCATTTT	CASSRTGVGNQPQHF
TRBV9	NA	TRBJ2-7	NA	TGTGCCAGCAGCGGACGGGACAAGGGGAACCACGAGCAGTACTTC	CASSGRDKGNHEQYF
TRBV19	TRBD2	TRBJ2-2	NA	TGTGCCATCAGACTAGCATCCACCGGGGAGCTGTTTTTT	CAIRLASTGELFF
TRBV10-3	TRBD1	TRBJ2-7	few	TGTGCCATCAGTGAGGGACAGGGAGACTACGAGCAGTACTTC	CAISEGQGDYEQYF
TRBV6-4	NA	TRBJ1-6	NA	TGTGCCAGCAGTGACTCGGGACACTATAATTCACCCCTCCACTTT	CASSDSGHYNSPLHF
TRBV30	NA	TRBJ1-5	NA	TGTGCCTGGAGTGAGGGAGACACTTATAGCGGGAATCAGCCCCAGCATTTT	CAWSEGDTYSGNQPQHF
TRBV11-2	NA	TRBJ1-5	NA	TGTGCCAGCAGCTTAGGGGGGCTTGACAATCAGCCCCAGCATTTT	CASSLGGLDNQPQHF
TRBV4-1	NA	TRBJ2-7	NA	TGCGCCAGCAGCCATATAACAGGGCCGGGCTACGAGCAGTACTTC	CASSHITGPGYEQYF
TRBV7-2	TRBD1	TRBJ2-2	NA	TGTGCCAGCAGCTGGACAGGGGGCACCGGGGAGCTGTTTTTT	CASSWTGGTGELFF
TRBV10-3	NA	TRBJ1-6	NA	TGTGCCATCAGTTCCAGGGGATTTTCACCCCTCCACTTT	CAISSRGFSPLHF
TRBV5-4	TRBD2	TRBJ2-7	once	TGTGCCAGCAGCCCAGAGCTAGCGGCAGTCGCCTACGAGCAGTACTTC	CASSPELAAVAYEQYF
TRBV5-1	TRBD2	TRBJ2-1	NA	TGCGCCAGCAGCTTGGCGAGGAGAGGAGGCGCGGGAGGGCCTGGCAATGAGCAGTTCTTC	CASSLARRGGAGGPGNEQFF
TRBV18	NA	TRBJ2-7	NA	TGTGCCAGCTCCCAAGGGGGAGACTACGAGCAGTACTTC	CASSQGGDYEQYF
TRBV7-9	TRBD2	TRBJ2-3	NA	TGTGCCAGCAGCCCCCGACTAGCGGGGCCCCTTTTCGTGTATTTT	CASSPRLAGPLFVYF